This TCR beta chain was recovered during a study of Graves' ophthalmopathy and Graves' hyperthyroidism. Study as a whole: The stable label applied to hyperthyroidism with no ophthalmopathy within 18 months of follow-up.

General observations from the study: With approximately 88% sensitivity and about 83% specificity, a 13-signature model separated ophthalmopathy from stable hyperthyroidism.

Amplification from RNA transcripts yielded the TCR beta CDR3 regions. HTBI primers served in a first-round RT-PCR, which a second-round multiplex PCR followed. TCRdb reprocessed the multiplex PCR reads via MiXCR and lists one record per CDR3 protein. The sample comprises around 1,200,000 distinct CDR3 sequences, roughly 35% of which are singletons, and 11% rests with the top ten. Germline V gene lookup returns CDR1 GTSNPN and CDR2 SVGIG (reference sequence). V lost 2 bases, J lost 0 bases, and 7 bases lay in between. The CDR3 sequence is 13 residues long. Points on this clonotype: Its target is not known.

Sequencing was performed on peripheral blood or thyroid tissue (not recorded which). This rearrangement joins TRBV30 to TRBJ2-5; D call uncertain. The source of this sequence is an adult man with Graves' hyperthyroidism. Here the CDR3 DNA reads TGTGCCTGGAGTCAAGGTTACCAAGAGACCCAGTACTTC. Translating it yields CAWSQGYQETQYF.